The T cell receptor (beta chain) under discussion was sequenced for a study of cytomegalovirus exposure and HLA in healthy donors. As concerns this clone: Its antigen remains unknown.

Primers for the PCR totalled 60 Vbeta and 13 Jbeta. The assay was immunoSEQ multiplex PCR, and TCRdb's table has in-frame clones only and misses some. The sample contains more than 150,000 clones, about 86% of which appear only once. Germline V gene sequence: CDR1 SNHLY, CDR2 FYNNEI. The V gene end was trimmed by 6 bases and the J gene end by 3 bases; junction bases not matched to a gene: 6. The CDR3 has 14 amino acids. Study results and limitations: Accurate HLA-A and HLA-B prediction from TCR beta sequences was reported for most subjects. Analysis performed later showed TCR beta chains linked to HLA being more clonally expanded than equally common others. A later analysis showed TCR association rates differing by HLA locus, peaking at DRB1 and lowest at HLA-C.

The clonotype comes from a woman younger than 35 in good health and CMV-seropositive. The sample consisted of PBMCs. The chain employs TRBV2 and TRBJ1-2; TRBD1 agrees at 8 bases. The CDR3 DNA reads TGTGCCAGCAGCTCAGGGGGCATTGACTATGGCTACACCTTC. It yields the protein CASSSGGIDYGYTF.